This TCR beta chain was sequenced for a study of blood T cell repertoires in COVID-19. The overall study: COVID-19 samples, acute and convalescent, were from the United States, Italy and Spain. In each case, the material was cDNA or gDNA derived from T cells, B-cell-depleted T cells, or PBMCs.

This CDR3 has 13 residues. V was pared by 2 bases and J by 6 bases, with 10 bases between. The V gene's germline CDR1 is LGHDT and CDR2 YNNKEL (reference sequence). In the original workflow: Reference gene primers were amplified, and this amplification served to estimate nucleated cell counts. Here immunoSEQ multiplex PCR was the method, and the copy in TCRdb shows in-frame clones only, minus some. V and J calls and clone size are those listed in that table; D and trimming were worked out from the DNA. The sample lists around 320,000 clones, around 88% seen once, with roughly 7% in the top ten. Sequenced: peripheral blood. The J gene is TRBJ1-1, the V gene TRBV3-1 (or the pseudogene TRBV3-2); perhaps TRBD1 as D (5 bases). This TCR was sampled from a woman in her 30s who had recovered from COVID-19. CDR3 loop: CASSQRGGAEAFF. For the CDR3, the DNA is TGTGCCAGCAGCCAACGGGGGGGAGCTGAAGCTTTCTTT.